The entry that follows covers one T cell receptor (beta chain) sequence. Antigen specificity is unknown. It was by 5'RACE template switching with UMIs that TCR beta cDNA was made. TCRdb reprocessed the 5' RACE reads and keeps a single row for each CDR3 protein, giving no DNA. The listing contains 400,000 to 500,000 distinct CDR3 sequences. This sample stems from a study of T cells expressing NK-cell markers. As for the study in general: With respect to HCMV, most of the eight sequenced donors were seropositive, and one was seronegative.

Study-wide results and limits: These same clonotypes (in several donors) also led the CD3+CD56-NKG2C+ fraction.

CDR3 length equals 13 residues. Per germline, CDR1 MGHRA and CDR2 YSYEKL. Source material: blood T cells: a sorted CD56 or NKG2C T cell subset, CD4+ or CD8+ T cells, or bulk PBMC T cells (not recorded which). This clonotype was obtained from a woman aged 18 to 75 in good health. J is TRBJ2-7 and V is TRBV4-1; as DNA is missing, the TRBD1 call by TCRdb cannot be tested. The CDR3 reads CASSRGQTYEQYF.